This T cell receptor (beta chain) was sequenced for a study of tumor-infiltrating lymphocytes in primary liver carcinoma. Total RNA (roughly 530 ng) served as template for TCR beta cDNA synthesis primed by a constant-region primer. Construction of TCR beta libraries relied on three successive nested multiplex PCR rounds employing slightly modified ARM-PCR. Amplification in the first two PCR rounds was performed using TRBV1-TRBV30 forward primers and a C-beta reverse primer for approximately 10 cycles each. MiXCR was run by TCRdb on the multiplex PCR reads, yielding one entry per CDR3 protein. This sample has about 300,000 distinct CDR3 sequences, with approximately 60% found just once. In its sample, this clonotype was seen a few times. Its antigen is still unknown. Study-wide findings and caveats: Since sampling was bulk and unsorted, CD4+ and CD8+ repertoires were not compared. Blood fell significantly below tumors in its top-250-clone fraction (p = 0.039).

Blood RNA came from unsorted whole blood; germline DNA was also extracted. With 6 bases removed from V and 6 bases from J, the gap between germline ends came to 12 bases. The germline gives CDR1 MDHEN, CDR2 SYDVKM. The CDR3 extends over 13 amino acids. The receptor was derived from a man in his forties with primary liver carcinoma and hepatitis B virus infection. Sequencing used peripheral blood. This chain links TRBV28 with TRBJ1-5, with D unresolved. Here the CDR3 reads CASRPNTIQPQHF. In DNA form, the CDR3 reads TGTGCCAGCAGACCCAACACCATTCAGCCCCAGCATTTT.